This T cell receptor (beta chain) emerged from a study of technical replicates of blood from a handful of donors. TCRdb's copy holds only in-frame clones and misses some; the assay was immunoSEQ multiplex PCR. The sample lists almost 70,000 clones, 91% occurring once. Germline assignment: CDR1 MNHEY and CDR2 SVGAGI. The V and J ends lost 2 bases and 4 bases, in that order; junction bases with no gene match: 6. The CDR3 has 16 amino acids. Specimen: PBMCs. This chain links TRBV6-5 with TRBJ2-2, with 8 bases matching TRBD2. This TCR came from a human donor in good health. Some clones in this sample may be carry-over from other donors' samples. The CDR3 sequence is CASSYGLARLTGELFF. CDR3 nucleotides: TGTGCCAGCAGTTACGGACTAGCTAGGCTCACCGGGGAGCTGTTTTTT.